A selection of T cell receptor beta chains follows, all from one sample in a study of lymphopenia after photon versus proton radiotherapy. This table comes from immunoSEQ multiplex PCR, and its TCRdb copy is limited to in-frame clones, with some not included. This table holds approximately 66,000 clones, approximately 83% found once. This specimen was peripheral blood, taken from a patient treated with photon-based radiotherapy. The receptors shown here come from a middle-aged man with gastric cancer. Both conserved end residues are part of each CDR3. A D gene is named only where the DNA matches it firmly. Part of the rows lack a size; the others show once, few, many or a class for expanded clones.

V: TRBV9
J: TRBJ2-1
size: .
D: .
DNA: TGTGCCAGCAGCATCAACTGGGGGGACAATGAGCAGTTCTTC
CDR3: CASSINWGDNEQFF

V: TRBV30
J: TRBJ1-3
size: .
D: .
DNA: TGTGCCTGGAAGGCAGTTGGAAACACCATATATTTT
CDR3: CAWKAVGNTIYF

V: TRBV7-6
J: TRBJ1-1
size: .
D: .
DNA: TGTGCCAGCAGCTTCCCGGGATCTGAAGCTTTCTTT
CDR3: CASSFPGSEAFF

V: TRBV7-2
J: TRBJ2-5
size: .
D: .
DNA: TGTGCCAGCAGCTTAGTCCACCTACAGACCCAGTACTTC
CDR3: CASSLVHLQTQYF

V: TRBV7-2
J: TRBJ1-2
size: .
D: .
DNA: TGTGCCAGCAGCTTAGGCGGTTATGGCTACACCTTC
CDR3: CASSLGGYGYTF

V: TRBV7-9
J: TRBJ1-1
size: .
D: TRBD1
DNA: TGTGCCAGCAGCGCCCTGACAGGGGCATACACTGAAGCTTTCTTT
CDR3: CASSALTGAYTEAFF

V: TRBV5-4
J: TRBJ2-3
size: .
D: TRBD2
DNA: TGTGCCACCTTGACTAGCGGGGGGTGGGGCACAGATACGCAGTATTTT
CDR3: CATLTSGGWGTDTQYF

V: TRBV7-2
J: TRBJ2-7
size: .
D: .
DNA: TGTGCCAGCAGCTTAATAAGCAGTTCCTACGAGCAGTACTTC
CDR3: CASSLISSSYEQYF

V: TRBV5-1
J: TRBJ1-4
size: .
D: .
DNA: TGCGCCAGCAGTCAGACGCGGGGCGAAAAACTGTTTTTT
CDR3: CASSQTRGEKLFF

V: TRBV6-5
J: TRBJ2-7
size: .
D: .
DNA: TGTGCCAGCAGTTACGACACCTCCTACGAGCAGTACTTC
CDR3: CASSYDTSYEQYF

V: TRBV2
J: TRBJ1-6
size: .
D: .
DNA: TGTGCCAGCAGTGAACTAAGGGATTCACCCCTCCACTTT
CDR3: CASSELRDSPLHF

V: TRBV5-1
J: TRBJ2-5
size: .
D: .
DNA: TGCGCCAGCAGCTGGACGGGCAGTAAAGAGACCCAGTACTTC
CDR3: CASSWTGSKETQYF

V: TRBV18
J: TRBJ1-4
size: .
D: .
DNA: TGTGCCAGCTCACCTTTGGACGGTCGTAATGAAAAACTGTTTTTT
CDR3: CASSPLDGRNEKLFF

V: TRBV6-5
J: TRBJ2-7
size: .
D: .
DNA: TGTGCCAGCAGGGGAGGCACCTACGAGCAGTACTTC
CDR3: CASRGGTYEQYF

V: TRBV7-2
J: TRBJ2-1
size: .
D: .
DNA: TGTGCCAGCAGCTCCTCAGGGACCGAGTCAGATGAGCAGTTCTTC
CDR3: CASSSSGTESDEQFF

V: TRBV5-3
J: TRBJ1-6
size: .
D: .
DNA: TGTGCCAGAAGCCGGAATCCCCCACCCCTCCACTTT
CDR3: CARSRNPPPLHF

V: TRBV15
J: TRBJ2-5
size: .
D: TRBD2
DNA: TGTGCCACCAGCCCCCGAGGGTACTCGGGGGGGCGATATGGGGAGACCCAGTACTTC
CDR3: CATSPRGYSGGRYGETQYF

V: TRBV2
J: TRBJ1-5
size: .
D: TRBD1
DNA: TGTGCCAGCAGTGCCGACAGGGTGGGCAATCAGCCCCAGCATTTT
CDR3: CASSADRVGNQPQHF

V: TRBV6-1
J: TRBJ2-5
size: .
D: TRBD2
DNA: TGTGCCAGCAGTGAACTAGCGGGCGGGCAAGAGACCCAGTACTTC
CDR3: CASSELAGGQETQYF

V: TRBV14
J: TRBJ2-7
size: once
D: .
DNA: TGTGCCAGCAGCCAGGACGTGGGCCACCCCTACGAGCAGTACTTC
CDR3: CASSQDVGHPYEQYF

V: TRBV7-3
J: TRBJ2-3
size: .
D: .
DNA: TGTGCCAGCAGCCCCGGCCCAGGGCCACAGGATACGCAGTATTTT
CDR3: CASSPGPGPQDTQYF

V: TRBV2
J: TRBJ2-7
size: medium-sized
D: .
DNA: TGTGCCAGCACCCCACTCTACGAGCAGTACTTC
CDR3: CASTPLYEQYF

V: TRBV4-3
J: TRBJ1-1
size: .
D: .
DNA: TGCGCCAGCAGCCAAGTAGGGAACACTGAAGCTTTCTTT
CDR3: CASSQVGNTEAFF

V: TRBV18
J: TRBJ1-2
size: few
D: .
DNA: TGTGCCAGCTCACCGACAGCCCTAGAGGGCTACACCTTC
CDR3: CASSPTALEGYTF

V: TRBV5-4
J: TRBJ1-1
size: .
D: TRBD1
DNA: TGTGCCGGCCGACAGGGGTTGAACACTGAAGCTTTCTTT
CDR3: CAGRQGLNTEAFF

V: TRBV5-6
J: TRBJ1-2
size: .
D: TRBD1
DNA: TGTGCCAGCAGCTCTAAACGCGACAGGGCCTATGGCTACACCTTC
CDR3: CASSSKRDRAYGYTF

V: TRBV5-1
J: TRBJ2-3
size: once
D: .
DNA: TGCGCCAGCAGCTTGGCCGTAACGGTGAGCACAGATACGCAGTATTTT
CDR3: CASSLAVTVSTDTQYF

V: TRBV11-2
J: TRBJ2-2
size: .
D: TRBD1
DNA: TGTGCCAGCAGTCTAACAGGGGCCGGGGAGCTGTTTTTT
CDR3: CASSLTGAGELFF

V: TRBV28
J: TRBJ1-5
size: .
D: .
DNA: TGTGCCAGCAGTCTACCCCTAATGCATCAGCCCCAGCATTTT
CDR3: CASSLPLMHQPQHF

V: TRBV30
J: TRBJ2-7
size: .
D: TRBD1
DNA: TGTGCCTGGGAACCAGGAACAGGGGACTACGAGCAGTACTTC
CDR3: CAWEPGTGDYEQYF

V: TRBV5-1
J: TRBJ1-1
size: .
D: .
DNA: TGCGCCAGCAGCTTGGGCAAAAACACTGAAGCTTTCTTT
CDR3: CASSLGKNTEAFF

V: TRBV18
J: TRBJ1-1
size: .
D: TRBD1
DNA: TGTGCCAGCTCTCGCGGGACAGCCCACACTGAAGCTTTCTTT
CDR3: CASSRGTAHTEAFF

V: TRBV21-1
J: TRBJ1-5
size: .
D: .
DNA: TGTGCCAGCAGCAAAGAGGGGCAGGGGGTGAGGCAGCCCCAGCATTTT
CDR3: CASSKEGQGVRQPQHF

V: TRBV7-8
J: TRBJ2-7
size: .
D: .
DNA: TGTGCCAGCAGCGCGGGGACCGCTAGCTCCTACGAGCAGTACTTC
CDR3: CASSAGTASSYEQYF

V: TRBV30
J: TRBJ1-5
size: .
D: .
DNA: TGTGCCTGGAGTGTACCCGGGTCAGGGCGCTCGGGGGCCCAGCATTTT
CDR3: CAWSVPGSGRSGAQHF

V: TRBV10-3
J: TRBJ2-1
size: .
D: .
DNA: TGTGCCATCAGTGGGCTAGAGTACAATGAGCAGTTCTTC
CDR3: CAISGLEYNEQFF

V: TRBV7-3
J: TRBJ1-2
size: .
D: TRBD1
DNA: TGTGCCAGCAGCCCTGTAGGGGGCCTTAACTATGGCTACACCTTC
CDR3: CASSPVGGLNYGYTF

V: TRBV4-1
J: TRBJ2-5
size: .
D: .
DNA: TGCGCCAGCAGCCAAGCAGCACGGACAGTTCAAGAGACCCAGTACTTC
CDR3: CASSQAARTVQETQYF

V: TRBV6-1
J: TRBJ1-5
size: .
D: TRBD1
DNA: TGTGCCAGCAGTGGACAGGGGCCTGCAGCCCAGCATTTT
CDR3: CASSGQGPAAQHF

V: TRBV29-1
J: TRBJ1-2
size: .
D: TRBD1
DNA: TGCAGCGTGGGCGACAGGGCCCACTATGGCTACACCTTC
CDR3: CSVGDRAHYGYTF